This T cell receptor (beta chain) was recovered during a study of human T cells and chemical hapten exposure. This CDR3 is 10 amino acids long. Trimming took 5 bases from V and 8 from J, leaving 4 bases between them. CDR1 and CDR2 (germline): SGHDN, FVKESK. Separate cDNA molecules received unique molecular identifiers, which the library attached to them. Each CDR3 protein is one row after TCRdb ran MiXCR on the reads. The sample lists approximately 3,000 distinct CDR3 sequences, about 50% occurring once. The treatment here: therapeutic diphenylcyclopropenone sensitization with weekly scalp DPC. V usage is TRBV14 and J usage is TRBJ1-3, with D hard to call. The TCR was taken from an adult with alopecia areata. Some clones in this sample may be carry-over from other donors' samples. This table probably holds off-target reads from a library built for another chain. The sample consisted of whole blood, taken before DPC sensitization or 2, 6, or about 24 weeks after (not recorded which). The CDR3 DNA reads TGTGCCAGCAGCGAGGACACCATATATTTT. This codes for CASSEDTIYF. The entire variable domain, with the rest obtained from reference TRBV14 and TRBJ1-3, is as follows: EAGVTQFPSHSVIEKGQTVTLRCDPISGHDNLYWYRRVMGKEIKFLLHFVKESKQDESGMPNNRFLAERTGGTYSTLKVQPAELEDSGVYFCASSEDTIYFGEGSWLTVV.